Shown below are 7 T cell receptor beta chains from a single sample sequenced in a study of CD8 T cells in ankylosing spondylitis. TCRdb re-called the 5' RACE reads with MiXCR, one entry per CDR3 protein. This table has about 120,000 distinct CDR3 sequences, roughly an eighth appearing once. The specimen sequenced was blood, either unsorted or a sorted T cell fraction (not recorded which). Receptors originate from a female donor with ankylosing spondylitis or in good health (not recorded which).

This clonotype has ten or more counts. As DNA, the CDR3 is TGCAGTGCTCAGACAGGGGGAAACACCATATATTTT. Translating gives CSAQTGGNTIYF. The chain combines TRBV20-1 with TRBJ1-3, with 7 bases identical to TRBD1. Losses at the gene ends were 5 bases for V and 4 bases for J; bases not matched to a gene: 2. The CDR3 extends over 12 amino acids. Germline-derived CDR1 and CDR2 are DFQATT and SNEGSKA (reference sequence).

The rearrangement links TRBV19 to TRBJ1-4, with 8 nucleotides matching TRBD1. Germline-derived CDR1 and CDR2 are LNHDA and SQIVND (reference sequence). V shed 4 bases, J shed 1 base, and the junction held 5 bases outside the gene matches. This CDR3 contains 16 residues. The CDR3: CASSTDRGGTNEKLFF. CDR3 bases: TGTGCCAGTAGTACCGACAGGGGCGGAACTAATGAAAAACTGTTTTTT.

About this clonotype: A read error is possible here, since a much larger clone lies one base away. This chain connects TRBV24-1 to TRBJ2-2; D unclear. The CDR3 totals 14 residues. CDR1 and CDR2 (germline): KGHDR, SFDVKD. CDR3 region: CATIDPSNTGELFF. The CDR3 coding sequence is TGTGCCACCATTGATCCTTCGAACACCGGGGAGCTGTTTTTT.

This clonotype showed up just a few times. The chain uses TRBV21-1 and TRBJ2-7; the table's D call, TRBD2, was not checked against the DNA. TRBV21-1 has pseudogene status. This CDR3 has 14 amino acids. The CDR3 sequence: CASSADSWAYEQYF. DNA for the CDR3: TGTGCCAGCAGCGCGGACTCCTGGGCCTACGAGCAGTACTTC.

The chain uses TRBV18 and TRBJ2-5, with 11 bases lining up with TRBD1. The CDR3 covers 18 residues. Germline trimming cut 2 bases from V and 2 bases from J; bases unmatched to any gene: 10. Looked up from germline, CDR1 is KGHSH and CDR2 is LQKENI. The CDR3, as DNA: TGTGCCAGCTCACCATGGACAGGGGGCGGAACCGGTCAAGAGACCCAGTACTTC. This encodes CASSPWTGGGTGQETQYF.

The chain links TRBV5-1 to TRBJ2-3, with 9 positions matching TRBD1. CDR1 is SGHRS and CDR2 is YFSETQ in the germline V gene. The CDR3 totals 16 residues. The ends lost 4 bases at V and 1 base at J; junction bases unmatched: 7. CDR3 DNA sequence: TGCGCCAGCAGCCCGGGACAGGGCGGAGGCACAGATACGCAGTATTTT. It yields the protein CASSPGQGGGTDTQYF.

The rearrangement joins TRBV19 to TRBJ2-7; either TRBD1 or TRBD2 may fit D (5 bases each). V was cut by 0 bases and J by 1 base, with 13 bases left in between. CDR1 is LNHDA, CDR2 SQIVND, per germline (reference sequence). The CDR3 runs to 16 residues. CDR3 DNA sequence: TGTGCCAGTAGTATAGATCATCAGGGAGTGTCCTACGAGCAGTACTTC. This codes for CASSIDHQGVSYEQYF.